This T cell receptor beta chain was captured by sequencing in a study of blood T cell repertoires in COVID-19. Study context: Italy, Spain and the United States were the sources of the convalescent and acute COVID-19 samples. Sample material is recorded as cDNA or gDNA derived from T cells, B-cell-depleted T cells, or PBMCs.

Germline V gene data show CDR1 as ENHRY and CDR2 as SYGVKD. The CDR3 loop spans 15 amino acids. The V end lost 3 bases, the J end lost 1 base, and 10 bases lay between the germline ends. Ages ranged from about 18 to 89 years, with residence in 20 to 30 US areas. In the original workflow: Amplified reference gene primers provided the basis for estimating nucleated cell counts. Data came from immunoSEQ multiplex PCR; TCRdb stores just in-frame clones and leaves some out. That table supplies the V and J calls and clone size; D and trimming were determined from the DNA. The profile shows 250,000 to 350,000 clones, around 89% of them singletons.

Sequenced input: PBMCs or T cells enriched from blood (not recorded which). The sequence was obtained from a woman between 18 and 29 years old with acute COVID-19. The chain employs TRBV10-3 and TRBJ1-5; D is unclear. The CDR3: CAISEGRLSNQPQHF. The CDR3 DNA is TGTGCCATCAGTGAAGGCAGGCTAAGCAATCAGCCCCAGCATTTT.